This T cell receptor (beta chain) was obtained from a study of blood T cell repertoires in COVID-19. Overall study: Samples came from the United States, Italy and Spain, spanning acute and convalescent COVID-19.

Trimming took 5 bases from V and 3 from J, leaving 10 bases between them. CDR1 is SGHTA, CDR2 FQGTGA, per germline. CDR3 length: 13 amino acids. Original methodology: Estimation of nucleated cell counts relied on the amplification of reference gene primers. This table comes from immunoSEQ multiplex PCR, and its TCRdb copy is limited to in-frame clones, with some not included. That table supplies the V and J calls and clone size; D and trimming were determined from the DNA. The sample lists 400,000 or so clones; approximately 86% were seen once. The sequencing sample was made of peripheral blood. The TCR sequence derives from a human donor in a cohort sampled during active COVID-19. V is TRBV7-3 and J is TRBJ1-1, with D uncertain. CDR3: CASSANRDTEAFF. The CDR3 DNA is TGTGCCAGCAGCGCTAACCGGGACACTGAAGCTTTCTTT.